A single sample is the source of the 2 T cell receptor beta chains below, sequenced in a study of shared clonotypes between healthy human individuals. The repertoire was sequenced with immunoSEQ multiplex PCR; TCRdb's copy has only in-frame clones and lacks some. The table lists under 1,100,000 clones, about 80% of them singletons. Source material: memory CD4+ T cells sorted from blood. Documented subset: CD45RA-negative fraction. The receptors here all came from a man between 18 and 35 years old in good health.

V is TRBV19 and J is TRBJ1-6, with a tentative D call TRBD1 (6 bases). This CDR3 contains 17 residues. Germline CDR1 LNHDA, CDR2 SQIVND (reference sequence). Trimming shortened V by 3 bases and J by 7 bases, and 19 bases separated the two germline ends. The CDR3 DNA is TGTGCCAGTAGTATCAGCCAAACAGGGCCTGGAAATTCACCCCTCCACTTT. This codes for CASSISQTGPGNSPLHF. Variable domain in full (rest from reference TRBV19 and TRBJ1-6): DGGITQSPKYLFRKEGQNVTLSCEQNLNHDAMYWYRQDPGQGLRLIYYSQIVNDFQKGDIAEGYSVSREKKESFPLTVTSAQKNPTAFYLCASSISQTGPGNSPLHFGNGTRLTVT.

The rearrangement joins TRBV11-3 to TRBJ2-5; unclear D gene. CDR3 length: 14 residues. The germline gives CDR1 SGHNT, CDR2 YENEEA. V was clipped by 4 bases and J by 2 bases, with 11 bases between them. The CDR3 is CASSSWEDQETQYF. CDR3 coding DNA: TGTGCCAGCAGCTCGTGGGAAGATCAAGAGACCCAGTACTTC.